This T cell receptor beta chain was recorded in a study of cytomegalovirus exposure and HLA in healthy donors. Whole-study findings and limits: TCR beta chains numbering more than 150 were designated cytomegalovirus-associated.

V lost 11 bases, J lost 10 bases, and 14 bases stayed unmatched. Per germline, CDR1 ENHRY and CDR2 SYGVKD. The CDR3 runs to 14 residues. The PCR made use of 60 Vbeta and 13 Jbeta primers. Data came from immunoSEQ multiplex PCR; TCRdb stores just in-frame clones and leaves some out. This table lists over 200,000 clones. To note about this clone: Its antigen remains unknown.

V is TRBV10-3 and J is TRBJ1-1, with 12 bases fitting TRBD1. The sequenced material came from PBMCs. The sequence derives from a woman between 25 and 40 years old in good health and CMV-seropositive. For the CDR3, the DNA is TGTGCCGGGGGAACGGGACAGGGGGCTTCGGTAGCTTTCTTT. Protein product: CAGGTGQGASVAFF.